The present entry profiles one T cell receptor (beta chain) with its context. Stated time point: sample taken at primary tumor resection. Material for sequencing was whole RNA from tumor, nontumor lung or frozen PBMC, left unsorted. These data are taken from a study of spatial heterogeneity in lung cancer. Trimming stripped 8 bases from V and 0 bases from J, with 11 bases between. The CDR3 length is 13 residues. TCRdb itself ran the 5' RACE reads through MiXCR, one entry per CDR3 protein. The data hold approximately 44,000 distinct CDR3 sequences, with approximately 14% observed a single time. The source material was PBMCs, sampled at surgery. This receptor was obtained from a male donor with early-stage non-small cell lung cancer. The rearrangement uses TRBV12-3 or TRBV12-4 and TRBJ2-7, with D hard to call. This CDR3 is CASGYGSSYEQYF. The CDR3 region has the DNA TGTGCCAGCGGTTACGGCAGCTCCTACGAGCAGTACTTC.